This entry lists 21 T cell receptor beta chains sequenced from one sample in a study of metastatic and nonmetastatic thyroid tumors. Ahead of thyroid surgery, no patient had received treatment of any kind. TCRdb re-called clones via MiXCR from the PCR reads. The sample has more than 10,000 clones, approximately 33% seen once. Input material: tumor tissue. These receptors all come from a male donor with papillary thyroid cancer or a benign thyroid nodule (not recorded which). Some clones in this sample may be carry-over from other donors' samples.

This clone was recorded a few times. No conserved phenylalanine or tryptophan is present at the end of the CDR3, so a read error is the likely explanation. The V and J genes are TRBV2 and TRBJ1-2; a possible D gene is TRBD1 (5 bases). Germline V gene sequence: CDR1 SNHLY, CDR2 FYNNEI. CDR3 length: 12 amino acids. The DNA for the CDR3 is TGTGCCAGCCGGGGCCGAGGCTATGACTACACCATC. Translating gives CASRGRGYDYTI.

This clone was recorded a few times. The chain has TRBV6-5 and TRBJ2-3, with TRBD1 identical over 8 bases. The trim removed 4 bases at V and 1 base at J, leaving 4 bases unmatched. Germline V CDR1 and CDR2: MNHEY, SVGAGI. This CDR3 has 15 residues. CDR3 region: CASSSGQGGTDTQYF. CDR3 in DNA: TGTGCCAGCAGTTCCGGACAGGGTGGCACAGATACGCAGTATTTT.

This clone has more than one count but fewer than ten. This clone may be a read error of a much larger clone one base away. Because the CDR3 is missing its conserved closing phenylalanine or tryptophan, this is likely a read error. This chain connects TRBV10-2 to TRBJ2-7, with D perhaps TRBD1 or TRBD2 (5 bases each). This CDR3 has 13 residues. CDR1 WSHSY and CDR2 SAAADI come from the germline V gene. V was cut by 7 bases and J by 2 bases, with 12 bases left in between. The CDR3 loop is CASKWGTTYEQYL. The CDR3 DNA reads as TGCGCCAGCAAATGGGGGACCACCTACGAGCAGTACCTC.

The chain recombines TRBV11-1 with TRBJ2-7; D possibly uses TRBD1 or TRBD2 (5 bases each). The CDR3 length is 13 residues. Germline CDR1 SGHAT, CDR2 FQDESV (reference sequence). V lost 4 bases to trimming and J lost 6 bases, with 13 bases between them. As DNA, the CDR3 is TGTGCCAGCAGCTCCGGGACCGTTGTCGAGCAGTACTTC. This gives the protein CASSSGTVVEQYF.

This clone was observed at least ten times. The genes are TRBV7-2 and TRBJ2-3; the match to TRBD2 covers 7 bases. Trimming took 0 bases from V and 5 from J; bases not matched to a gene: 11. From germline, CDR1 is SGHTA and CDR2 FQGNSA. CDR3 length equals 17 residues. DNA for the CDR3: TGTGCCAGCAGCTTAGCGCTAGCGGAGGGGCGTAAAGATACGCAGTATTTT. It codes for CASSLALAEGRKDTQYF.

As for this clone: A much larger clone lies one base from this, so it may be a read error. The chain recombines TRBV30 with TRBJ1-1, with D perhaps TRBD1 (5 bases). The germline gives CDR1 GTSNPN, CDR2 SVGIG (reference sequence). V lost 0 bases, J lost 5 bases, and 10 bases lay in between. The CDR3 sequence is 13 residues long. Here the CDR3 DNA reads TGTGCCTGGAGTGTCAGGGTGGAGACTGAAGCTTTCTTT. It yields the protein CAWSVRVETEAFF.

In its sample, this clone was seen many times. This may be a read error: a much more frequent sequence differs by one nucleotide. The chain links TRBV7-9 to TRBJ2-1; no clear D gene. V gave up 5 bases and J gave up 8 bases, with 7 bases separating them. The CDR3 is 11 amino acids. CDR1 SEHNR and CDR2 FQNEAQ come from the germline V gene (reference sequence). CDR3 DNA: TGTGCCAGCAGCCCTACCGATGAGCAGTTCTTC. It yields the protein CASSPTDEQFF. Variable domain in full (rest from reference TRBV7-9 and TRBJ2-1): DTGVSQNPRHKITKRGQNVTFRCDPISEHNRLYWYRQTLGQGPEFLTYFQNEAQLEKSRLLSDRFSAERPKGSFSTLEIQRTEQGDSAMYLCASSPTDEQFFGPGTRLTVL.

This rearrangement joins TRBV7-2 to TRBJ2-1, with a weak D call TRBD2 (5 bases). V was cut by 3 bases and J by 0 bases, with 9 bases left in between. This CDR3 spans 15 amino acids. CDR1 and CDR2 (germline): SGHTA, FQGNSA. The DNA of the CDR3 is TGTGCCAGCAGCTTTAGCGTAAGCTCCTACAATGAGCAGTTCTTC. Translated, it gives CASSFSVSSYNEQFF. The full variable domain, in which reference TRBV7-2 and TRBJ2-1 provide the parts outside the CDR3, is GAGVSQSPSNKVTEKGKDVELRCDPISGHTALYWYRQSLGQGLEFLIYFQGNSAPDKSGLPSDRFSAERTGGSVSTLTIQRTQQEDSAVYLCASSFSVSSYNEQFFGPGTRLTVL.

In this sample, this clone turned up a few times. This chain links TRBV6-1 with TRBJ2-7; D might be TRBD1 (5 bases). The V end lost 0 bases, the J end lost 0 bases, and 9 bases lay between the germline ends. The length of the CDR3 is 15 residues. Per the germline V gene, CDR1 is MNHNS and CDR2 is SASEGT. The CDR3 DNA reads as TGTGCCAGCAGTGAAGCTACAGGTAGCTCCTACGAGCAGTACTTC. Protein product: CASSEATGSSYEQYF.

This clone has a count of ten or more. The chain combines TRBV5-6 with TRBJ1-6; maybe TRBD1 (5 bases). Trimming pared 2 bases from V and 7 bases from J, leaving 13 bases between. The CDR3 length is 15 residues. Germline V gene data show CDR1 as SGHDT and CDR2 as YYEEEE. CDR3 in amino acids: CASSFLGRENSPLHF. CDR3 coding DNA: TGTGCCAGCAGCTTCTTGGGACGGGAAAATTCACCCCTCCACTTT.

This clone showed up just a few times. This chain connects TRBV19 to TRBJ1-1; D is unresolved. Germline assignment: CDR1 LNHDA and CDR2 SQIVND (reference sequence). The V and J ends lost 3 bases and 1 base respectively, with 6 bases between them. This CDR3 is built from 13 residues. The CDR3 nucleotides are TGTGCCAGTAGTATCCAGGAGAACACTGAAGCTTTCTTT. Protein: CASSIQENTEAFF.

The CDR3 bases are TGTGCCTGGAGTGCAGCGGCCGTCGCAGATACGCAGTATTTT. It yields the protein CAWSAAAVADTQYF. The V call is TRBV30, the J call TRBJ2-3; D perhaps matches TRBD2 (5 bases). In germline, CDR1 is GTSNPN, CDR2 SVGIG (reference sequence). CDR3 length: 14 amino acids. V gave up 1 base and J gave up 4 bases, with 12 bases separating them.

V is TRBV14 and J is TRBJ2-3, with 10 bases that match TRBD2. V lost 3 bases and J lost 6; bases outside the gene matches: 12. The CDR3 spans 17 residues. Germline V CDR1 and CDR2: SGHDN, FVKESK. The CDR3 bases are TGTGCCAGCAGCCACGATCAACTAGCGGGAATTAGGGATACGCAGTATTTT. Translated, it gives CASSHDQLAGIRDTQYF.

The genes are TRBV9 and TRBJ1-2; D gene ambiguous. From germline, CDR1 is SGDLS and CDR2 YYNGEE. This CDR3 is 13 amino acids long. Trimming cost V 2 bases and J 10 bases, with 15 bases left between them. Here the CDR3 DNA reads TGTGCCAGCAGCGTCGAGGGAGTTTATTTCTACACCTTC. This encodes CASSVEGVYFYTF.

By sample fraction, this clone is large. The gene calls are TRBV20-1 and TRBJ2-7; no clear D gene. The germline CDR1 and CDR2 sequences are DFQATT and SNEGSKA (reference sequence). The CDR3 contains 16 residues. V was clipped by 0 bases and J by 2 bases, with 17 bases between them. The CDR3 loop reads CSARDLGRHFTYEQYF. The CDR3 bases are TGCAGTGCTAGAGATTTGGGCAGACACTTTACCTACGAGCAGTACTTC.

The chain has TRBV20-1 and TRBJ2-1; 8 nucleotides line up with TRBD1. The J segment lost 10 bases and the V segment lost 0 bases, leaving 14 bases of the junction unmatched. The CDR3 consists of 16 residues. Germline CDR1 and CDR2: DFQATT and SNEGSKA (reference sequence). The CDR3: CSARDGWTGLICEQFF. The CDR3 DNA follows: TGCAGTGCTAGAGATGGGTGGACAGGGTTGATTTGCGAGCAGTTCTTC.

This CDR3 reads CASSWGLAGQNEQFF. CDR3 in DNA: TGTGCCAGCAGCTGGGGACTAGCGGGTCAAAATGAGCAGTTCTTC. The V call is TRBV11-1, the J call TRBJ2-1; the match to TRBD2 covers 12 bases. This CDR3 spans 15 amino acids. Trimming removed 4 bases from V and 7 bases from J; junction bases left unmatched: 5. The germline CDR1 and CDR2 sequences are SGHAT and FQDESV (reference sequence).

The J gene is TRBJ2-3, the V gene TRBV20-1, with TRBD2 matching over 14 bases. V shed 5 bases and J 5 bases; nucleotides not matched to a gene: 9. Germline CDR1 DFQATT, CDR2 SNEGSKA (reference sequence). This CDR3 comprises 16 residues. CDR3: CSAQGGLAGDLDTQYF. The CDR3 region has the DNA TGCAGTGCTCAGGGGGGACTAGCGGGAGATTTAGATACGCAGTATTTT.

This clone was detected only a few times. V and J are TRBV28 and TRBJ2-1; D is possibly TRBD1 (6 bases). Germline lookup yields CDR1 MDHEN and CDR2 SYDVKM. V lost 3 bases and J lost 3, with 15 bases in between. This CDR3 has 16 amino acids. CDR3 DNA sequence: TGTGCCAGCAGTTTGGTACAGGGTAAGGGCTACAATGAGCAGTTCTTC. Its translation is CASSLVQGKGYNEQFF.

The chain recombines TRBV7-9 with TRBJ1-2, with D tentatively TRBD1 (5 bases). The germline V gene encodes CDR1 SEHNR and CDR2 FQNEAQ (reference sequence). The CDR3 is 14 amino acids. Trimming left V 4 bases short and J 8 bases short, with 17 bases between. CDR3 residues: CASSSGRAPDGYTF. As DNA, the CDR3 is TGTGCCAGCAGCTCTGGCAGGGCCCCCGACGGCTACACCTTC.

CDR3 protein: CASSIRQFPNTEAFF. CDR3 DNA sequence: TGTGCCAGTAGTATAAGGCAATTCCCGAACACTGAAGCTTTCTTT. The V and J genes are TRBV19 and TRBJ1-1; D is unclear. The germline V gene encodes CDR1 LNHDA and CDR2 SQIVND (reference sequence). The CDR3 is 15 amino acids. Trimming shortened V by 2 bases and J by 1 base, and 11 bases separated the two germline ends.